Many counts were recorded for the clone carrying this T cell receptor (beta chain). Its specificity is unknown. These data come from a study of early T cells in non-severe SARS-CoV-2 infection. This CDR3 region has 11 residues. Germline V lookup: CDR1 ENHRY, CDR2 SYGVKD. V lost 8 bases, J lost 4 bases, and 9 bases lay in between. TCRdb called the 5' RACE reads again in MiXCR, with one record for every CDR3 protein. Of approximately 70,000 distinct CDR3 sequences in the sample, around 12% were seen once. Study results and caveats: VDJdb matching, biased toward anti-spike CD8 responses, missed private and CD4 specificities.

This clonotype was obtained from an adult who was a healthcare worker with PCR-confirmed SARS-CoV-2 infection or an uninfected control (not recorded which). Sequences were obtained from whole blood. The chain joins TRBV10-3 to TRBJ2-7; no clear D. DNA of the CDR3: TGTGCCATCGGGAAGGGATACGAGCAGTACTTC. Translating gives CAIGKGYEQYF.